This T cell receptor (beta chain) was found in a study of CD8 T cells in Susac syndrome. A quantity of about 0.45 to 1 ug RNA underwent reverse transcription using random hexamers. Amplification of TCR beta CDR3 by immunoSEQ multiplex PCR spanned 54 Vbeta and 13 Jbeta. One entry per CDR3 protein results from TCRdb running MiXCR on the immunoSEQ multiplex PCR reads. The sample includes some 300,000 distinct CDR3 sequences, roughly 81% seen only once; the top ten take approximately 0.11%. Trimming at V came to 0 bases and at J to 2 bases, leaving 5 bases not matched to a gene. Germline V gives CDR1 SGDLS, CDR2 YYNGEE. This CDR3 is 16 amino acids long.

Sample: CD8+ T cells from PBMCs. The V and J genes are TRBV9 and TRBJ2-5; 9 nucleotides line up with TRBD2. The TCR was taken from a human donor with multiple sclerosis. DNA for the CDR3: TGTGCCAGCAGCGTAGTAGCGGGGGCGAAACAAGAGACCCAGTACTTC. It translates to CASSVVAGAKQETQYF.